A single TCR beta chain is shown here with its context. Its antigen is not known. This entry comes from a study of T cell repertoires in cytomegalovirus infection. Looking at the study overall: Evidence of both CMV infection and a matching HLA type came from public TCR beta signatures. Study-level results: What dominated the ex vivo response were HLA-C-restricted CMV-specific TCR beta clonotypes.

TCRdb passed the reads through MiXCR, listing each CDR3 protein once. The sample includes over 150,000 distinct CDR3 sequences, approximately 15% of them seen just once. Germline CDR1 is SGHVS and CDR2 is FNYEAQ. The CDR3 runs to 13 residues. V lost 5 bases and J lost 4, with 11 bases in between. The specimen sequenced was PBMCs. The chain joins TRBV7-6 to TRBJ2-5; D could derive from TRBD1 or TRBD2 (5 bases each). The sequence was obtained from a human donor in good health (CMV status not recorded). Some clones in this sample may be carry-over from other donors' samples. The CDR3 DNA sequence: TGTGCCAGCAGCCGGGGACCAGGAGAGACCCAGTACTTC. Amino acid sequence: CASSRGPGETQYF.